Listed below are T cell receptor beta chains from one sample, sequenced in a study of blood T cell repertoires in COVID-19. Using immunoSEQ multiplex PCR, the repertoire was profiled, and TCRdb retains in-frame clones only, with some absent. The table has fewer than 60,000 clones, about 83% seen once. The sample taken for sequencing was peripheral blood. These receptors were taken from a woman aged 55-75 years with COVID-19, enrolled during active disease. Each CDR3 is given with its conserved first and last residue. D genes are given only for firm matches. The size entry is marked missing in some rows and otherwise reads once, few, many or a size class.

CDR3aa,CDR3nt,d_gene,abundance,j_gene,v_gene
CASSKTRDRGDEQYF,TGTGCCAGCAGCAAAACCCGGGACAGGGGTGACGAGCAGTACTTC,TRBD1,once,TRBJ2-7,TRBV7-9
CASIGQGKNTEAFF,TGTGCCAGCATTGGACAGGGGAAGAACACTGAAGCTTTCTTT,TRBD1,NA,TRBJ1-1,TRBV19
CASSLAHEQYF,TGTGCCAGCAGTTTGGCCCACGAGCAGTACTTC,NA,NA,TRBJ2-7,TRBV12-3/TRBV12-4
CASSVTGGSGNTIYF,TGTGCCAGCAGCGTTACAGGGGGCTCTGGAAACACCATATATTTT,TRBD1,NA,TRBJ1-3,TRBV9
CASRDSSGNTIYF,TGTGCCAGCAGGGACAGCTCTGGAAACACCATATATTTT,NA,NA,TRBJ1-3,TRBV6-5
CASSLGAGSYEQYF,TGTGCCAGCAGCTTAGGTGCCGGTTCCTACGAGCAGTACTTC,NA,NA,TRBJ2-7,TRBV7-8
CASKTSGRLTDTQYF,TGTGCCAGCAAGACTAGCGGGAGGCTCACAGATACGCAGTATTTT,TRBD2,NA,TRBJ2-3,TRBV28
CASSLQGLNSPLHF,TGCGCCAGCAGCTTACAGGGGTTGAATTCACCCCTCCACTTT,TRBD1,NA,TRBJ1-6,TRBV5-1
CATSEPGQSYEQYF,TGTGCCACCAGTGAACCGGGACAAAGCTACGAGCAGTACTTC,NA,NA,TRBJ2-7,TRBV24-1
CASKRGTSGSRDTQYF,TGTGCCAGCAAGAGAGGGACTAGCGGATCAAGAGATACGCAGTATTTT,TRBD2,few,TRBJ2-3,TRBV6-4
CASSFSRNEKLFF,TGTGCCAGCAGTTTTTCCCGTAATGAAAAACTGTTTTTT,NA,NA,TRBJ1-4,TRBV12-3/TRBV12-4
CAWRGLSSGRSYEQYF,TGTGCCTGGAGGGGGCTGTCTAGCGGGAGATCCTACGAGCAGTACTTC,TRBD2,few,TRBJ2-7,TRBV30
CASSWTQGGTEAFF,TGTGCCAGCAGCTGGACACAGGGCGGAACTGAAGCTTTCTTT,NA,NA,TRBJ1-1,TRBV5-6
CASSKYRGDTEAFF,TGTGCCAGCAGTAAGTACAGGGGGGACACTGAAGCTTTCTTT,TRBD1,NA,TRBJ1-1,TRBV28
CASSSLRPGGQPQHF,TGTGCCAGCAGCTCCCTACGACCAGGAGGACAGCCCCAGCATTTT,NA,NA,TRBJ1-5,TRBV7-2
CASRGRGLPNEKLFF,TGTGCCAGCCGGGGGAGGGGACTACCTAATGAAAAACTGTTTTTT,NA,NA,TRBJ1-4,TRBV19
CAWSFPPQGQGLGGTQYF,TGTGCCTGGAGTTTCCCCCCTCAAGGACAGGGCTTGGGGGGGACCCAGTACTTC,TRBD1,NA,TRBJ2-5,TRBV30
CSAGLAGADTQYF,TGCAGCGCCGGACTAGCGGGAGCAGATACGCAGTATTTT,TRBD2,NA,TRBJ2-3,TRBV29-1
CASSLPLFTEAFF,TGTGCCAGCAGTTTACCCCTATTTACTGAAGCTTTCTTT,NA,NA,TRBJ1-1,TRBV28
CASSQDRGEGNEQFF,TGCGCCAGCAGCCAAGACCGGGGGGAAGGGAATGAGCAGTTCTTC,TRBD2,NA,TRBJ2-1,TRBV4-1
CASSGSGRWYNEQFF,TGTGCCAGCAGTGGTAGCGGGAGGTGGTACAATGAGCAGTTCTTC,TRBD2,NA,TRBJ2-1,TRBV2
CASSAGSVNTIYF,TGTGCCAGCAGCGCAGGGTCTGTTAACACCATATATTTT,NA,NA,TRBJ1-3,TRBV7-6
CASSLVPGLNYEQYF,TGCGCCAGCAGCTTGGTACCGGGACTGAACTACGAGCAGTACTTC,NA,NA,TRBJ2-7,TRBV5-1
CASSTGTSGSAWYSSEQYF,TGTGCCAGCAGCACCGGGACTAGCGGGAGTGCATGGTACTCAAGCGAGCAGTACTTC,TRBD2,NA,TRBJ2-7,TRBV3-1/TRBV3-2
CASSKLTGSAGELFF,TGTGCCAGCAGCAAGCTAACAGGGAGCGCCGGGGAGCTGTTTTTT,NA,once,TRBJ2-2,TRBV3-1/TRBV3-2
CASSLVSSYEQYF,TGTGCCAGCAGTTTAGTGTCTAGCTACGAGCAGTACTTC,NA,few,TRBJ2-7,TRBV12-3/TRBV12-4
CASRIELSRNEQFF,TGTGCCAGCAGGATTGAACTGAGCCGCAATGAGCAGTTCTTC,NA,NA,TRBJ2-1,TRBV27
CASSQDGRAVTEAFF,TGTGCCAGCAGCCAAGATGGGCGGGCGGTCACTGAAGCTTTCTTT,NA,NA,TRBJ1-1,TRBV4-2
CASRPTQGSYNEQFF,TGCGCCAGCAGACCTACACAGGGAAGCTACAATGAGCAGTTCTTC,NA,NA,TRBJ2-1,TRBV5-1
CASSPAPGEIYEQYF,TGTGCCAGCAGCCCAGCCCCCGGGGAAATCTACGAGCAGTACTTC,NA,NA,TRBJ2-7,TRBV7-8
CASSLDSGGGNTIYF,TGCGCCAGCAGCTTGGATTCAGGAGGTGGAAACACCATATATTTT,NA,NA,TRBJ1-3,TRBV5-1
CAWSVFPLAGTYNEQFF,TGTGCCTGGAGTGTATTCCCCCTAGCGGGAACCTACAATGAGCAGTTCTTC,TRBD2,NA,TRBJ2-1,TRBV30
CASSQWGQGESPLHF,TGTGCCAGCAGCCAATGGGGACAGGGGGAATCACCCCTCCACTTT,TRBD1,NA,TRBJ1-6,TRBV14
CASSMTGATYEQYF,TGTGCCAGTAGTATGACAGGGGCCACCTACGAGCAGTACTTC,TRBD1,NA,TRBJ2-7,TRBV19
CASSQEILYTEAFF,TGTGCCAGCAGCCAAGAAATCCTCTACACTGAAGCTTTCTTT,NA,NA,TRBJ1-1,TRBV3-1/TRBV3-2
CASSPRTGPREQYF,TGTGCCAGCAGTCCAAGGACAGGGCCGCGCGAGCAGTACTTC,TRBD1,few,TRBJ2-7,TRBV27
CASSLVQGNEKLFF,TGTGCCAGCAGCTTAGTACAGGGAAATGAAAAACTGTTTTTT,NA,NA,TRBJ1-4,TRBV7-9
CASSPRRALGGYTF,TGTGCCAGTAGTCCCCGGAGGGCCCTTGGGGGCTACACCTTC,NA,NA,TRBJ1-2,TRBV19
CASITTGFGHNSPLHF,TGTGCCAGCATCACTACAGGGTTCGGGCATAATTCACCCCTCCACTTT,NA,few,TRBJ1-6,TRBV28
CSVGGTGPETQYF,TGCAGCGTTGGGGGAACAGGGCCAGAGACCCAGTACTTC,NA,once,TRBJ2-5,TRBV29-1
CATSDPQGLYNEQFF,TGTGCCACCAGTGACCCTCAGGGGTTGTACAATGAGCAGTTCTTC,NA,NA,TRBJ2-1,TRBV24-1
CASSIGGGFSGNTIYF,TGTGCCAGTAGTATTGGGGGGGGTTTCTCTGGAAACACCATATATTTT,NA,NA,TRBJ1-3,TRBV19
CASSSRLPGQGREKLFF,TGTGCCAGTAGTTCTCGACTACCGGGACAGGGACGAGAAAAACTGTTTTTT,TRBD1,NA,TRBJ1-4,TRBV19
CATSGTGGTYEQYF,TGTGCCACCAGTGGGACAGGGGGGACCTACGAGCAGTACTTC,TRBD1,NA,TRBJ2-7,TRBV24-1
CASSLIGGTEAFF,TGTGCCAGCAGTTTAATCGGGGGGACTGAAGCTTTCTTT,NA,once,TRBJ1-1,TRBV27